The table lists the clone carrying this TCR beta chain with a count of one. Those who participated ranged in age from about 18 to 89 years and resided in 24 US areas. Membership in each cohort depended on participant-reported clinical history. This specimen belongs to a study of blood T cell repertoires in COVID-19. The CDR3 consists of 14 residues. CDR1 is GTSNPN and CDR2 is SVGIG in the germline V gene (reference sequence). With 2 bases removed from V and 6 bases from J, the gap between germline ends came to 13 bases. As processed by the authors: For nucleated cells, counts were estimated from reference gene primer amplification. Method: immunoSEQ multiplex PCR; TCRdb's copy keeps in-frame clones and lacks some. That table furnishes V, J and clone size, whereas the DNA furnished D and trimming. Of about 170,000 clones in the sample, about four fifths were seen once.

The source material was PBMCs or T cells enriched from blood (not recorded which). This TCR was sampled from a woman aged 50 to 60 in a cohort exposed to, infected with or recovered from COVID-19 (not recorded which). This sequence joins TRBV30 and TRBJ2-2; D remains ambiguous. In DNA, the CDR3 is TGTGCCTGGAGTCCCGAAGTAGTGGCCGGGGAGCTGTTTTTT. Its translation: CAWSPEVVAGELFF.